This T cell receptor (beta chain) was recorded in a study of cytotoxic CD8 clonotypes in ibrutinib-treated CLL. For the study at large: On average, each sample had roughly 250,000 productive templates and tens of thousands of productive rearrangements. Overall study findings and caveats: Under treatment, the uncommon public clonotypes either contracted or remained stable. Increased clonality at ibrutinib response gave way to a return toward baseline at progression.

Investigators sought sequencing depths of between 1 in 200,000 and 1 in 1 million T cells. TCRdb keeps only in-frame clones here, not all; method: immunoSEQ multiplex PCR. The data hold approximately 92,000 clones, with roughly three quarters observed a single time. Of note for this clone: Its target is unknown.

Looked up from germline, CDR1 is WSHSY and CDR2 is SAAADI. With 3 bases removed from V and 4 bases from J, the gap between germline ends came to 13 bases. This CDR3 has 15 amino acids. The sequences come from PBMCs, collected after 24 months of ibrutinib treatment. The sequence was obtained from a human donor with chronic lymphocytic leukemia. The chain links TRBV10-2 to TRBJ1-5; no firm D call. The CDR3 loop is CASSDPLGNNQPQHF. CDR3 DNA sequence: TGCGCCAGCAGTGACCCTCTCGGGAATAATCAGCCCCAGCATTTT.